The T cell receptor (beta chain) described here comes from a study of T cell responses to AZD1222 COVID-19 vaccine. Study-level results: Dominant CD4 TCR responses targeted spike regions 160-218 and 743-854. Repertoire sampling was restricted to post-peak T cell response timepoints. Donors were mostly white British, more females; clonal diversity possibly underestimated. Unmutated regions of variants are reportedly targeted by nearly half of spike-specific TCRs.

Profiling relied on immunoSEQ multiplex PCR, and the TCRdb table lists in-frame clones only, not all of them. This repertoire shows 120,000 or so clones, 93% found once; its top ten account for approximately 5.1%. A remark on this clone: Its target is unknown.

This CDR3 region has 14 residues. The V end was cut by 5 bases, the J end by 8 bases, with 15 bases between. Per germline, CDR1 SGHTA and CDR2 FQGNSA. Sample: peripheral blood, taken 28 days after the second AZD1222 dose. J is TRBJ1-4 and V is TRBV7-2; a possible D gene is TRBD1 (6 bases). The sequence was collected from an adult who received the AZD1222 COVID-19 vaccine. Here the CDR3 DNA reads TGTGCCAGCAGCCTGGGCCCCCAGGGGGAAAAACTGTTTTTT. Its protein is CASSLGPQGEKLFF.